Shown below are 12 T cell receptor beta chains from a single sample sequenced in a study of Ad26.COV2.S vaccination and SARS-CoV-2 variants. As to treatment: some 19 received Ad26.COV2.S at low or high dose, single or two shots; 5 received placebo; per-sample allocation not given. Repertoires come from day 63 after the first vaccine or placebo injection. Data came from immunoSEQ multiplex PCR; TCRdb stores just in-frame clones and leaves some out. The table shows 500,000 or so clones, with around nine tenths occurring only once. Sample: peripheral blood, taken in a trial of Ad26.COV2.S vaccine versus placebo. These receptors came from a person aged 18-60 years who received the Ad26.COV2.S COVID-19 vaccine or a placebo.

This clone was counted at least ten times. The chain combines TRBV7-9 with TRBJ2-7, with 7 positions matching TRBD2. Germline CDR1 and CDR2: SEHNR and FQNEAQ (reference sequence). CDR3 length equals 16 residues. The junction had 14 bases not matched to a gene; V was cut back by 3 bases and J by 6 bases. The CDR3 nucleotides are TGTGCCAGCAGCTTGGGGCCGGTTGGGAGGGCCTCCGAGCAGTACTTC. It specifies CASSLGPVGRASEQYF.

On this clone: Within the sample, other DNA sequences also encode this same CDR3. The genes are TRBV28 and TRBJ1-4, with D uncertain. Trimming removed 5 bases at V and 4 bases at J, with 5 bases between. The length of the CDR3 is 12 residues. Germline V lookup: CDR1 MDHEN, CDR2 SYDVKM. In DNA, the CDR3 is TGTGCCAGCAGTCCTTTTAATGAAAAACTGTTTTTT. This gives the protein CASSPFNEKLFF.

The chain recombines TRBV11-3 with TRBJ2-5, with 7 bases fitting TRBD2. V shed 1 base and J 4 bases; nucleotides not matched to a gene: 6. This CDR3 contains 15 residues. The germline V gene encodes CDR1 SGHNT and CDR2 YENEEA. The CDR3 coding sequence is TGTGCCAGCAGCTTAGGCGGCGGGAGAGGAGAGACCCAGTACTTC. Translation gives CASSLGGGRGETQYF. Full variable domain (outside the CDR3, taken from reference TRBV11-3 and TRBJ2-5): EAGVVQSPRYKIIEKKQPVAFWCNPISGHNTLYWYLQNLGQGPELLIRYENEEAVDDSQLPKDRFSAERLKGVDSTLKIQPAELGDSAVYLCASSLGGGRGETQYFGPGTRLLVL.

The rearrangement uses TRBV30 and TRBJ2-7, with 11 bases that match TRBD2. Trimming removed 4 bases from V and 4 bases from J; junction bases left unmatched: 6. The CDR3 length is 14 residues. The germline V gene has CDR1 GTSNPN and CDR2 SVGIG (reference sequence). The CDR3 DNA reads TGTGCCTGGACGCCTAGCGGGAGGTTATACGAGCAGTACTTC. Its protein product is CAWTPSGRLYEQYF.

This clone was seen a single time. In DNA form, the CDR3 reads TGCGCCAGCAGCCAAACGACTGTAGGGGGGCCCGGGGAGCTGTTTTTT. Translating gives CASSQTTVGGPGELFF. The rearrangement uses TRBV4-3 and TRBJ2-2; D could derive from TRBD1 or TRBD2 (6 bases each). CDR1 is LGHNA, CDR2 YSLEER, per germline. This CDR3 region has 16 residues. Deletions cut 2 bases from V and 6 bases from J, with 16 bases between.

CDR3 residues: CASSQGPYPSKPDTQYF. In DNA, the CDR3 is TGCGCCAGCAGCCAAGGACCTTACCCTTCCAAACCAGATACGCAGTATTTT. The genes are TRBV4-3 and TRBJ2-3; D remains ambiguous. Trimming took off 1 base at V and 4 bases at J, with 18 bases between the two ends. CDR1 LGHNA and CDR2 YSLEER come from the germline V gene. This CDR3 comprises 17 residues.

This rearrangement joins TRBV3-1 (or the pseudogene TRBV3-2) to TRBJ1-1; no firm D call. CDR1 is LGHDT and CDR2 is YNNKEL in the germline V gene (reference sequence). V lost 8 bases, J lost 5 bases, and 12 bases lay in between. The CDR3 has 12 amino acids. The CDR3: CASGVRGTEAFF. The CDR3 DNA sequence: TGTGCCAGCGGGGTACGCGGTACTGAAGCTTTCTTT.

The chain combines TRBV25-1 with TRBJ2-5; D possibly corresponds to TRBD1 (8 bases). Trimming shortened V by 5 bases and J by 5 bases, and 12 bases separated the two germline ends. The CDR3 has 13 amino acids. CDR1 is MGHDK, CDR2 SYGVNS, per germline. Here the CDR3 DNA reads TGTGCCAGCAGTTTACAGGGGGGGGAGACCCAGTACTTC. It specifies CASSLQGGETQYF.

The chain has TRBV7-8 and TRBJ2-7, with 10 positions matching TRBD2. V lost 1 base to trimming and J lost 1 base; unmatched junction nucleotides: 7. The CDR3 spans 17 residues. In germline, CDR1 is SGHVS, CDR2 FQNEAQ. The CDR3 loop is CASSLVASGSRSYEQYF. The CDR3, as DNA: TGTGCCAGCAGCTTAGTCGCTAGCGGGAGTAGGTCCTACGAGCAGTACTTC.

This chain links TRBV12-5 with TRBJ2-7, with 7 bases matching TRBD1. The CDR3 runs to 16 residues. The ends lost 1 base at V and 2 bases at J; junction bases unmatched: 8. CDR1 is LGHNT, CDR2 FRNRAP, per germline. The CDR3 coding sequence is TGTGCTAGTGGTTTGGCTACCGGGACAGCCCCCTACGAGCAGTACTTC. It yields the protein CASGLATGTAPYEQYF.

CDR3 protein: CASRAEPVETQYF. The DNA of the CDR3 is TGTGCCAGCAGGGCGGAGCCAGTGGAGACCCAGTACTTC. V is TRBV2 and J is TRBJ2-5; D gene uncertain. CDR1 SNHLY and CDR2 FYNNEI come from the germline V gene. The V gene lost 6 bases and the J gene lost 5 bases, with 13 bases spanning the gap. CDR3 length equals 13 residues.

Worth noting for this clone: An end of the junction does not agree with germline; a read error may underlie this. The chain links TRBV30 to TRBJ2-3, with 10 bases fitting TRBD2. CDR3 length: 15 amino acids. The V gene's germline CDR1 is GTSNPN and CDR2 SVGIG (reference sequence). This CDR3 reads CAWTIGLAGEDTQYF. CDR3 coding DNA: TGTGCTTGGACTATCGGGCTAGCGGGAGAGGATACGCAGTATTTT.